The clone carrying this T cell receptor (beta chain) was counted many times. The CDR3 consists of 13 residues. Germline CDR1 and CDR2: SEHNR and FQNEAQ (reference sequence). The ends were cut back, 4 bases at V and 0 bases at J, with 6 bases in the middle. This entry belongs to a study of blood T cell repertoires in COVID-19. Study summary: Both acute and convalescent COVID-19 samples were obtained from the United States, Italy and Spain. Nucleic acid was either cDNA or gDNA, and it came from T cells, B-cell-depleted T cells, or PBMCs.

Participants came from roughly 23 US areas, aged about 18 to 89 years. Participant reports of clinical history set cohort assignment. The method was immunoSEQ multiplex PCR; TCRdb's version includes in-frame clones alone and lacks a portion of them. The sample records roughly 250,000 clones, 86% being singletons. The chain employs TRBV7-9 and TRBJ1-1; D is unresolved. This receptor was identified in a woman in her forties or fifties who had recovered from COVID-19. Sequenced: PBMCs or T cells enriched from blood (not recorded which). The CDR3 region is CASSSNLNTEAFF. CDR3 DNA: TGTGCCAGCAGCTCCAACTTGAACACTGAAGCTTTCTTT.